A single sample is the source of the 24 T cell receptor beta chains below, sequenced in a study of control samples from healthy donors and cancer patients. Produced via immunoSEQ multiplex PCR; TCRdb's table is partial and in-frame only. The sample shows about 120,000 clones, about 83% of them seen only once. Sequencing used blood. The receptors originated from a man aged 25 to 40 in good health.

The V gene is TRBV10-3, the J gene TRBJ1-2; D is perhaps TRBD1 (5 bases). The CDR3 spans 11 residues. Per the germline V gene, CDR1 is ENHRY and CDR2 is SYGVKD. Trimming removed 6 bases from V and 4 bases from J, with 6 bases in between. The CDR3 region is CAIRTAYGYTF. In DNA form, the CDR3 reads TGTGCCATCAGGACAGCCTATGGCTACACCTTC.

V is TRBV30 and J is TRBJ2-7; possibly TRBD1 for D (6 bases). Germline CDR1 GTSNPN, CDR2 SVGIG (reference sequence). The length of the CDR3 is 14 residues. V was cut by 0 bases and J by 2 bases, with 11 bases left in between. The CDR3 nucleotides read TGTGCCTGGAGTGTACGGAGGACAGCCTACGAGCAGTACTTC. Its protein is CAWSVRRTAYEQYF. Based on the CDR3 plus reference TRBV30 and TRBJ2-7, the full variable domain is SQTIHQWPATLVQPVGSPLSLECTVEGTSNPNLYWYRQAAGRGLQLLFYSVGIGQISSEVPQNLSASRPQDRQFILSSKKLLLSDSGFYLCAWSVRRTAYEQYFGPGTRLTVT.

V gene TRBV4-1 combines with J gene TRBJ1-6; D call uncertain. V gave up 1 base and J gave up 10 bases, with 14 bases separating them. CDR1 and CDR2 from the germline V gene are MGHRA and YSYEKL. CDR3 size: 15 residues. The CDR3 bases are TGCGCCAGCAGCCAAGTGCCGGCGGGGTCATCACCCCTCCACTTT. Translation: CASSQVPAGSSPLHF.

The genes are TRBV5-1 and TRBJ2-2; the D gene is possibly TRBD1 (6 bases). The V gene lost 0 bases and the J gene lost 6 bases, with 9 bases spanning the gap. The V gene's germline CDR1 is SGHRS and CDR2 YFSETQ. This CDR3 has 14 residues. The chain's CDR3 is CASSLAEGAGELFF. The CDR3 DNA follows: TGCGCCAGCAGCTTGGCCGAGGGGGCCGGGGAGCTGTTTTTT. Full variable domain (outside the CDR3, taken from reference TRBV5-1 and TRBJ2-2): KAGVTQTPRYLIKTRGQQVTLSCSPISGHRSVSWYQQTPGQGLQFLFEYFSETQRNKGNFPGRFSGRQFSNSRSEMNVSTLELGDSALYLCASSLAEGAGELFFGEGSRLTVL.

As to this clone: The sample holds other DNA sequences that translate to the same CDR3. The V gene is TRBV2, the J gene TRBJ2-5; 9 bases are shared with TRBD1. This CDR3 spans 14 amino acids. Trimming took 6 bases from V and 0 from J; bases not matched to a gene: 2. Germline values: CDR1 SNHLY, CDR2 FYNNEI. CDR3: CASSGQGYQETQYF. DNA for the CDR3: TGTGCCAGCAGCGGACAGGGGTACCAAGAGACCCAGTACTTC.

This clone has just a few counts. The chain has TRBV19 and TRBJ2-7; 10 bases line up with TRBD1. J lost 4 bases, V lost 9 bases, and 9 bases had no gene match. Germline CDR1 reads LNHDA; CDR2 reads SQIVND (reference sequence). The length of the CDR3 is 14 residues. The CDR3 DNA follows: TGTGCCAGGTCGATCACGGGACAGGGGTACGAGCAGTACTTC. It is translated as CARSITGQGYEQYF. The variable domain in full, completed from reference TRBV19 and TRBJ2-7, reads DGGITQSPKYLFRKEGQNVTLSCEQNLNHDAMYWYRQDPGQGLRLIYYSQIVNDFQKGDIAEGYSVSREKKESFPLTVTSAQKNPTAFYLCARSITGQGYEQYFGPGTRLTVT.

The rearrangement uses TRBV6-5 and TRBJ1-6; the D gene is possibly TRBD1 (6 bases). This CDR3 region has 14 residues. Per the germline V gene, CDR1 is MNHEY and CDR2 is SVGAGI. The V gene lost 8 bases and the J gene lost 7 bases, with 15 bases spanning the gap. CDR3 in amino acids: CASRTGTPNSPLHF. CDR3 nucleotides: TGTGCCAGCCGCACCGGGACACCAAATTCACCCCTCCACTTT.

The rearrangement links TRBV19 to TRBJ1-2; D unresolved. Looked up from germline, CDR1 is LNHDA and CDR2 is SQIVND (reference sequence). This CDR3 region has 16 residues. V was pared by 6 bases and J by 0 bases, with 17 bases between. The CDR3 DNA sequence: TGTGCCAGTAGCCATAGTGGGAGCCGATCTAACTATGGCTACACCTTC. This sequence encodes CASSHSGSRSNYGYTF.

This clone was counted a few times. The V and J genes are TRBV4-1 and TRBJ2-1; the match to TRBD1 covers 7 bases. Germline-derived CDR1 and CDR2 are MGHRA and YSYEKL. Germline trimming cut 2 bases from V and 2 bases from J; bases unmatched to any gene: 6. The CDR3 extends over 16 amino acids. CDR3 nucleotides: TGCGCCAGCAGCCAACCCGACAGGGCCCCCTACAATGAGCAGTTCTTC. This encodes CASSQPDRAPYNEQFF.

The chain is built from TRBV21-1 and TRBJ2-6. TRBV21-1 constitutes a pseudogene. This CDR3 comprises 20 residues. This chain's CDR3 is CASSKDQGDPGNRGANVLTF. In DNA form, the CDR3 reads TGTGCCAGCAGCAAAGATCAAGGGGACCCAGGAAATAGAGGGGCCAACGTCCTGACTTTC.

The chain combines TRBV2 with TRBJ2-7, with 8 bases identical to TRBD1. The CDR3 totals 14 residues. The V gene end was trimmed by 4 bases and the J gene end by 0 bases; junction bases not matched to a gene: 2. Germline CDR1 SNHLY, CDR2 FYNNEI. The CDR3 region is CASSADRGSYEQYF. The CDR3 DNA sequence: TGTGCCAGCAGTGCCGACAGGGGCTCCTACGAGCAGTACTTC.

The V and J genes are TRBV2 and TRBJ1-1; 8 nucleotides align to TRBD1. After removal of 6 bases from V and 7 bases from J, the junction contained 7 bases not matched to a gene. CDR1 SNHLY and CDR2 FYNNEI come from the germline V gene. The CDR3 is 13 residues long. This chain's CDR3 is CASRTGTGFEAFF. In DNA form, the CDR3 reads TGTGCCAGCAGAACCGGGACAGGCTTTGAAGCTTTCTTT.

The DNA of the CDR3 is TGCGCCAGCAGCCTAGGACAGGGGCATCAGGCGGCTGAAGCTTTCTTT. Translating it yields CASSLGQGHQAAEAFF. This chain uses TRBV5-1 with TRBJ1-1; 9 bases agree with TRBD1. CDR1 SGHRS and CDR2 YFSETQ come from the germline V gene. This CDR3 spans 16 amino acids. With 4 bases clipped from V and 6 bases from J, the junction kept 13 bases outside the gene matches. Full variable domain (outside the CDR3, taken from reference TRBV5-1 and TRBJ1-1): KAGVTQTPRYLIKTRGQQVTLSCSPISGHRSVSWYQQTPGQGLQFLFEYFSETQRNKGNFPGRFSGRQFSNSRSEMNVSTLELGDSALYLCASSLGQGHQAAEAFFGQGTRLTVV.

The genes are TRBV18 and TRBJ1-4, with 11 bases identical to TRBD1. J gave up 6 bases and V 4 bases, and 1 base lay outside the gene matches. The CDR3 is made up of 14 amino acids. Germline V gene sequence: CDR1 KGHSH, CDR2 LQKENI. CDR3 protein: CASSLDRGHEKLFF. The CDR3 region has the DNA TGTGCCAGCTCACTGGACAGGGGGCATGAAAAACTGTTTTTT. The full variable domain, its missing parts supplied by reference TRBV18 and TRBJ1-4, is NAGVMQNPRHLVRRRGQEARLRCSPMKGHSHVYWYRQLPEEGLKFMVYLQKENIIDESGMPKERFSAEFPKEGPSILRIQQVVRGDSAAYFCASSLDRGHEKLFFGSGTQLSVL.

This chain joins TRBV3-1 (or the pseudogene TRBV3-2) and TRBJ2-7; D is ambiguous. The CDR3 runs to 13 residues. Germline V CDR1 and CDR2: LGHDT, YNNKEL (reference sequence). V lost 1 base and J lost 2, with 6 bases in between. The CDR3 bases are TGTGCCAGCAGCCAAGGCAGTGCCTACGAGCAGTACTTC. Translated, it gives CASSQGSAYEQYF.

The V gene is TRBV3-1 (or the pseudogene TRBV3-2), the J gene TRBJ1-2; D perhaps matches TRBD1 (6 bases). With 0 bases removed from V and 8 bases from J, the gap between germline ends came to 10 bases. This CDR3 contains 13 residues. The germline gives CDR1 LGHDT, CDR2 YNNKEL (reference sequence). The CDR3 spells CASSQETGLGYTF. CDR3 nucleotide sequence: TGTGCCAGCAGCCAAGAAACAGGGTTGGGCTACACCTTC.

The chain uses TRBV11-3 and TRBJ2-2; D may be TRBD2 (6 bases). Trimming removed 0 bases from V and 0 bases from J, with 11 bases in between. Germline V gives CDR1 SGHNT, CDR2 YENEEA. This CDR3 comprises 17 residues. CDR3 loop: CASSLDRGGANTGELFF. CDR3 coding DNA: TGTGCCAGCAGCTTAGATCGTGGAGGGGCGAACACCGGGGAGCTGTTTTTT.

The V call is TRBV5-1, the J call TRBJ2-7, with D hard to call. Deletions cut 6 bases from V and 0 bases from J, with 13 bases between. The CDR3 covers 14 residues. Germline values: CDR1 SGHRS, CDR2 YFSETQ. In DNA, the CDR3 is TGCGCCAGCATCCCTTCCGTTGGCTCCTACGAGCAGTACTTC. Translated: CASIPSVGSYEQYF.

The chain is built from TRBV6-6 and TRBJ2-7; D remains unclear. This CDR3 has 11 amino acids. CDR1 MNHNY and CDR2 SVGAGI come from the germline V gene (reference sequence). The V end was cut by 2 bases, the J end by 3 bases, with 2 bases between. CDR3 nucleotide sequence: TGTGCCAGCAGTTACAACTACGAGCAGTACTTC. Protein: CASSYNYEQYF.

This sequence joins TRBV10-3 and TRBJ2-3; 11 nucleotides match TRBD1. The CDR3 loop spans 15 amino acids. Germline lookup yields CDR1 ENHRY and CDR2 SYGVKD. Trimming at V came to 8 bases and at J to 0 bases, leaving 4 bases not matched to a gene. This CDR3 is CAIGDRGMSTDTQYF. CDR3 coding DNA: TGTGCCATCGGGGACAGGGGGATGAGCACAGATACGCAGTATTTT.

The chain joins TRBV11-3 to TRBJ2-5; a weak D match, TRBD2 (7 bases). This CDR3 is 13 amino acids long. Germline assignment: CDR1 SGHNT and CDR2 YENEEA. V gave up 3 bases and J gave up 5 bases, with 10 bases separating them. For the CDR3, the DNA is TGTGCCAGCAGCTTTGGGGGGGCGGAGACCCAGTACTTC. Encoded protein: CASSFGGAETQYF. Full variable domain (remainder filled in from reference TRBV11-3 and TRBJ2-5): EAGVVQSPRYKIIEKKQPVAFWCNPISGHNTLYWYLQNLGQGPELLIRYENEEAVDDSQLPKDRFSAERLKGVDSTLKIQPAELGDSAVYLCASSFGGAETQYFGPGTRLLVL.

This chain links TRBV19 with TRBJ2-1; possibly TRBD1 for D (5 bases). The CDR3 length is 13 residues. Germline V gene sequence: CDR1 LNHDA, CDR2 SQIVND (reference sequence). V was trimmed by 1 base and J by 7 bases, leaving 8 bases between them. The CDR3 is CASSIGPGNEQFF. The CDR3 DNA reads TGTGCCAGTAGTATAGGACCAGGGAATGAGCAGTTCTTC.

The genes are TRBV2 and TRBJ1-2; maybe TRBD1 (6 bases). Per germline, CDR1 SNHLY and CDR2 FYNNEI. The CDR3 loop spans 15 amino acids. The V end was cut by 2 bases, the J end by 6 bases, with 16 bases between. The CDR3 region has the DNA TGTGCCAGCAGTGAAATGGGGGGGGCAGGAGATGGCTACACCTTC. Residues: CASSEMGGAGDGYTF.

This chain links TRBV4-1 with TRBJ2-5; 8 nucleotides match TRBD1. Trimming took 5 bases from V and 5 from J; bases not matched to a gene: 10. Germline values: CDR1 MGHRA, CDR2 YSYEKL. The length of the CDR3 is 15 residues. The CDR3 here is CASSIPYRGNETQYF. CDR3 in DNA: TGCGCCAGCAGCATACCCTACAGGGGGAATGAGACCCAGTACTTC.